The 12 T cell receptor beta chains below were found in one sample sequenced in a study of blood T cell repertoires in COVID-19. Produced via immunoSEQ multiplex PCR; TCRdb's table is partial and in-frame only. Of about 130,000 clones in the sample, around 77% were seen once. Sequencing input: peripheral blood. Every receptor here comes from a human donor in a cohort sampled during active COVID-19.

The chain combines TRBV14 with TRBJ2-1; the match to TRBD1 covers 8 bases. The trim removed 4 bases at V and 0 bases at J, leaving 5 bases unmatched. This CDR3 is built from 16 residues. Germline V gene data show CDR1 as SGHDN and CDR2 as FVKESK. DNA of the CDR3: TGTGCCAGCAGCCGAGACAGGGGTGCCTCCTACAATGAGCAGTTCTTC. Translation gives CASSRDRGASYNEQFF.

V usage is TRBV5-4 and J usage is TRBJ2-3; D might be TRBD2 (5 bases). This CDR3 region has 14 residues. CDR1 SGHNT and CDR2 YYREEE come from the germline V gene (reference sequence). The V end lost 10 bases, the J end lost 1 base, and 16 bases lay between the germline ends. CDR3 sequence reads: CAPGTAGRTDTQYF. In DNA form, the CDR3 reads TGTGCCCCCGGAACGGCGGGTCGCACAGATACGCAGTATTTT. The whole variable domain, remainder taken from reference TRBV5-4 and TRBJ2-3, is ETGVTQSPTHLIKTRGQQVTLRCSSQSGHNTVSWYQQALGQGPQFIFQYYREEENGRGNFPPRFSGLQFPNYSSELNVNALELDDSALYLCAPGTAGRTDTQYFGPGTRLTVL.

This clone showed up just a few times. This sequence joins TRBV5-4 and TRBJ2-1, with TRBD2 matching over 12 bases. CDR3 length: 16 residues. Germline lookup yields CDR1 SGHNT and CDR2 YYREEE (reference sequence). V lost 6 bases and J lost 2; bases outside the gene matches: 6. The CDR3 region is CASNLGLAGTYNEQFF. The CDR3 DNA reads TGTGCCAGCAACCTGGGACTAGCGGGTACCTACAATGAGCAGTTCTTC.

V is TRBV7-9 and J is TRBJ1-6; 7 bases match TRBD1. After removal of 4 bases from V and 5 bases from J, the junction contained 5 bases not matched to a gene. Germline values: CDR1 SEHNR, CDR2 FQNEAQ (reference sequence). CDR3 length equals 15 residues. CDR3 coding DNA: TGTGCCAGCAGCTCCCGGACAGGCCATAATTCACCCCTCCACTTT. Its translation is CASSSRTGHNSPLHF.

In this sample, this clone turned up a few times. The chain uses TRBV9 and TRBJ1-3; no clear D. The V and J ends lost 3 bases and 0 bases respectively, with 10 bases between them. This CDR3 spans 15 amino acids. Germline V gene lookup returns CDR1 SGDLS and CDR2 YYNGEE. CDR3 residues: CASSAPGSSGNTIYF. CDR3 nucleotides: TGTGCCAGCAGCGCCCCGGGGAGCTCTGGAAACACCATATATTTT. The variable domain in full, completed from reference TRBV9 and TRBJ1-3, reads DSGVTQTPKHLITATGQRVTLRCSPRSGDLSVYWYQQSLDQGLQFLIQYYNGEERAKGNILERFSAQQFPDLHSELNLSSLELGDSALYFCASSAPGSSGNTIYFGEGSWLTVV.

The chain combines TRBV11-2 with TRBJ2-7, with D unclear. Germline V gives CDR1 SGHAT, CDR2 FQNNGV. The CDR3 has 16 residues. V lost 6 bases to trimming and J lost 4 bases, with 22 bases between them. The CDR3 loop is CASSSGGSALRYEQYF. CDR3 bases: TGTGCCAGCAGTTCGGGTGGGTCAGCCCTTCGATACGAGCAGTACTTC.

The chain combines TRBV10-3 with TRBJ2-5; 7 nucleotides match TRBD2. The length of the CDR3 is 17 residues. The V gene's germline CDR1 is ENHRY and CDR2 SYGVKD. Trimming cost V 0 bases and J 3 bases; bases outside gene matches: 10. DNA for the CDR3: TGTGCCATCAGTGAGTCGACCCAGCGGGGCTGGGAAGAGACCCAGTACTTC. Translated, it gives CAISESTQRGWEETQYF.

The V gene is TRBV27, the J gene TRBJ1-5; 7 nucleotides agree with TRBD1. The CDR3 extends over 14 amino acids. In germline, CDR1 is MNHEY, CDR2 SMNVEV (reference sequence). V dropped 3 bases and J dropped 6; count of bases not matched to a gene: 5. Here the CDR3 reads CASSFQQGGQPQHF. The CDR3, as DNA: TGTGCCAGCAGTTTCCAGCAGGGGGGTCAGCCCCAGCATTTT.

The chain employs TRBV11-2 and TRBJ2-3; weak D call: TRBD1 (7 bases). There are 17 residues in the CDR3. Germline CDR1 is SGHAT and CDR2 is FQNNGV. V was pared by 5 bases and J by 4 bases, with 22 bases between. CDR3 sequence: CASSPRGGGGGADTQYF. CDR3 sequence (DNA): TGTGCCAGCAGCCCCAGGGGTGGTGGAGGGGGCGCAGATACGCAGTATTTT.

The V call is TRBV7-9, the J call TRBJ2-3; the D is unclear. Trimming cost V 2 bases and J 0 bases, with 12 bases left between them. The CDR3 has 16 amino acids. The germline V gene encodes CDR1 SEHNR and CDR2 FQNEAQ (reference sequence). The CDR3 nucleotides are TGTGCCAGCAGCTTACAACGCAGTTCTAGCACAGATACGCAGTATTTT. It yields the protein CASSLQRSSSTDTQYF. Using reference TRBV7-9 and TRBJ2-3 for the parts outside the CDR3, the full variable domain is DTGVSQNPRHKITKRGQNVTFRCDPISEHNRLYWYRQTLGQGPEFLTYFQNEAQLEKSRLLSDRFSAERPKGSFSTLEIQRTEQGDSAMYLCASSLQRSSSTDTQYFGPGTRLTVL.

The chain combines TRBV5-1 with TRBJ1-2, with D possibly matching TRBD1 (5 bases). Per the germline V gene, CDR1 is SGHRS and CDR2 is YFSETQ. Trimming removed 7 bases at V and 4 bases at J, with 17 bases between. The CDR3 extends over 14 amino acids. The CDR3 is CASAEPRGIYGYTF. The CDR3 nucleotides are TGCGCCAGCGCAGAGCCGCGGGGGATCTATGGCTACACCTTC.

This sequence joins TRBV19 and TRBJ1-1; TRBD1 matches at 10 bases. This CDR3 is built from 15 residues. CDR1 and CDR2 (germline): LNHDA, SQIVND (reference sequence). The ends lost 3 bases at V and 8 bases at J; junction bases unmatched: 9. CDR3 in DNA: TGTGCCAGTAGTATTGCGGCGGGACAGGGGATGGAAGCTTTCTTT. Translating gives CASSIAAGQGMEAFF.